The T cell receptor (beta chain) under discussion was sequenced for a study of blood T cell repertoires in COVID-19. About the research overall: The analysed material was cDNA or gDNA that came from T cells, B-cell-depleted T cells, or PBMCs.

The V and J ends lost 5 bases and 5 bases, in that order; junction bases with no gene match: 11. Germline V lookup: CDR1 MDHEN, CDR2 SYDVKM. The CDR3 sequence is 15 residues long. In the original processing: Reference gene primers were amplified, and this amplification served to estimate nucleated cell counts. TCRdb's table, derived via immunoSEQ multiplex PCR, lists solely in-frame clones and lacks some. That table supplies the V and J calls and clone size; D and trimming were determined from the DNA. This table holds a few hundred thousand clones, approximately 90% found once. The clonotype comes from a man between 18 and 35 years old with active or convalescent COVID-19. The sample comprised peripheral blood. This chain joins TRBV28 and TRBJ1-1; 7 bases are shared with TRBD1. The CDR3 is CASSPPGQKYTEAFF. CDR3 nucleotide sequence: TGTGCCAGCAGTCCCCCGGGACAGAAATATACTGAAGCTTTCTTT.